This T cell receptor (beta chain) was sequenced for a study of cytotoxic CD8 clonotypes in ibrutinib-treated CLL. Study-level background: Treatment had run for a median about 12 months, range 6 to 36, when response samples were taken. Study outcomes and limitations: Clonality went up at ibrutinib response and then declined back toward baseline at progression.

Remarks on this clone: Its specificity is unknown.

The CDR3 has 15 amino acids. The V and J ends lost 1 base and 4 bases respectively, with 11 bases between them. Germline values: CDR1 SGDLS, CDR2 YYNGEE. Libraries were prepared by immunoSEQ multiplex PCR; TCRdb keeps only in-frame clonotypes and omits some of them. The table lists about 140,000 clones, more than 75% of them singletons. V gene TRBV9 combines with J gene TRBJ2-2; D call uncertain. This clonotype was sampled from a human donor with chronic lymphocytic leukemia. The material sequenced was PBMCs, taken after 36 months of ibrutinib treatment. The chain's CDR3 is CASSVSVSSTGELFF. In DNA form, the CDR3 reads TGTGCCAGCAGCGTATCTGTTAGCAGCACCGGGGAGCTGTTTTTT. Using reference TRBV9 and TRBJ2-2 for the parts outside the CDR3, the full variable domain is DSGVTQTPKHLITATGQRVTLRCSPRSGDLSVYWYQQSLDQGLQFLIQYYNGEERAKGNILERFSAQQFPDLHSELNLSSLELGDSALYFCASSVSVSSTGELFFGEGSRLTVL.